Listed below are T cell receptor beta chains from one sample, sequenced in a study of cytomegalovirus exposure and HLA in healthy donors. Measured with immunoSEQ multiplex PCR; TCRdb has only the in-frame clones, and not every one. In the table there are about 240,000 clones, more than 70% of which are singletons. The material sequenced was PBMCs. The receptors were sampled from a boy between 10 and 17 years old in good health and CMV-seronegative. CDR3s leave out the opening cysteine and the closing phenylalanine or tryptophan. The order of the fields is V gene, J gene, CDR3 protein.

>TRBV25-1|TRBJ2-5
ASSEYFEETQY
>TRBV18|TRBJ1-6
ASSLRDRADNSPLH
>TRBV30|TRBJ1-6
AWTGQANSPLH
>TRBV5-1|TRBJ2-5
ASSPGTSGRYQETQY
>TRBV7-2|TRBJ2-7
ASSFRAGALSYEQY
>TRBV6-5|TRBJ1-2
ATSQGAYYGYT
>TRBV27|TRBJ2-7
ASRRQMNYEQY
>TRBV6-9|TRBJ2-2
ASSSTVGGELF
>TRBV5-4|TRBJ1-2
ASSGTGLDGYT
>TRBV18|TRBJ1-1
ASSQEQGNTEAF
>TRBV11-3|TRBJ2-7
ASSFRSLYEQY
>TRBV5-8|TRBJ2-1
ASTRGAGGPNEQF
>TRBV27|TRBJ1-2
ASSLGSSNYGYT
>TRBV11-3|TRBJ2-5
ASTKDRGLWETQY
>TRBV7-9|TRBJ2-6
ASSQGSDRLSGANVLT
>TRBV30|TRBJ1-1
AWRRGQSEGTEAF
>TRBV25-1|TRBJ1-3
ASSESRGSGNTIY
>TRBV25-1|TRBJ2-5
ASSAIRGSGEETQY
>TRBV7-6|TRBJ2-1
ASSLEAVGGGQF
>TRBV10-2|TRBJ2-7
ASSSDRSSSYEQY
>TRBV10-2|TRBJ1-1
ASSLHRGDTEAF
>TRBV7-8|TRBJ2-1
ASSFSGPDEQF
>TRBV14|TRBJ1-1
ASSPIWDRMNTEAF
>TRBV6-5|TRBJ1-2
ASSYGGGTYGYT
>TRBV4-1|TRBJ2-7
ASSQTATFSYEQY
>TRBV6-1|TRBJ1-2
ASSVGPRGDYGYT
>TRBV7-6|TRBJ2-1
ASSLGPGNEQF
>TRBV7-2|TRBJ1-3
ASSTLVRSNTIY
>TRBV7-9|TRBJ2-7
ASSLHTGPYEQY
>TRBV4-2|TRBJ2-5
ASSPDRGRETQY
>TRBV9|TRBJ2-7
ASSARLAGYEQY
>TRBV11-3|TRBJ2-5
ASSSGQGRETQY
>TRBV5-1|TRBJ1-1
ASSYSGQGNTEAF
>TRBV11-1|TRBJ2-5
ASSLIRGETQY
>TRBV25-1|TRBJ1-1
ASSPPDSYTEAF
>TRBV5-1|TRBJ1-6
ASSLAGTGRSPLH
>TRBV2|TRBJ2-1
ASTFETGDLGYEQF
>TRBV30|TRBJ2-1
AWSYVASLYNEQF
>TRBV5-1|TRBJ2-4
ASSLRLAEQNIQY
>TRBV10-1|-
ASVETRGVDHEQY
>TRBV30|TRBJ2-7
AWSATGYGQY
>TRBV7-9|TRBJ2-7
ASSASGLAGGEPYEQY
>TRBV9|TRBJ1-1
ASSAGGQATEAF
>TRBV7-6|TRBJ1-2
ASSLDPAGGYT
>TRBV6-1|TRBJ2-7
ASSDLYEQY
>TRBV19|TRBJ1-2
ASSIDSPNYGYT
>TRBV7-3|TRBJ2-1
ASSSRIAGAQNEQF
>TRBV2|TRBJ2-1
ASSEISALYNEQF
>TRBV5-1|TRBJ1-1
ASSLLVTSDTEAF
>TRBV5-4|TRBJ2-7
ASSRQIGLADNEQY
>TRBV9|TRBJ1-1
ASTPGGRNTEAF
>TRBV6-6|TRBJ2-7
ASSFRQGSMGQY
>TRBV7-9|TRBJ2-6
ASSLAGNVLT